This passage covers 20 T cell receptor beta chains from one sample sequenced in a study of identical twins (dated by TCRdb to 2016 to 2018). Libraries were built with 5' RACE. TCRdb lists the instrument as Illumina HiSeq 2000. TCRdb reprocessed the public reads (quality trimming at Q25 with fastp, clone calling with MiXCR) and kept in-frame beta chains. Every entry covers one CDR3 protein and lists the most common genes and DNA from its rows. The sample has 1.5 million to 2 million distinct CDR3 sequences on record, under 35% of them singletons. Of the sample, 0.25% to 0.3% is held by the ten largest clones. Sample: cord blood. The origin of the receptors is a newborn girl in good health.

The V and J genes are TRBV20-1 and TRBJ1-5, with D perhaps TRBD1 (6 bases). V dropped 7 bases and J dropped 6 bases, with 16 bases sitting between them. This CDR3 has 13 residues. Germline assignment: CDR1 DFQATT and CDR2 SNEGSKA (reference sequence). CDR3 in DNA: TGCAGTGAAAGGGGACACGAAGGTCAGCCCCAGCATTTT. It is translated as CSERGHEGQPQHF.

The J gene is TRBJ2-2, the V gene TRBV4-1; no definite D call. The length of the CDR3 is 14 residues. CDR1 is MGHRA and CDR2 is YSYEKL in the germline V gene. Trimming shortened V by 4 bases and J by 8 bases, and 14 bases separated the two germline ends. The CDR3 protein is CASSPYPVYGELFF. CDR3 in DNA: TGCGCCAGCAGCCCCTATCCGGTTTATGGGGAGCTGTTTTTT.

The chain is built from TRBV20-1 and TRBJ2-7; D not resolved. Germline values: CDR1 DFQATT, CDR2 SNEGSKA (reference sequence). The CDR3 spans 12 residues. V was clipped by 3 bases and J by 0 bases, with 6 bases between them. CDR3 nucleotide sequence: TGCAGTGCTAGGAAGCGCTCCTACGAGCAGTACTTC. Translating it yields CSARKRSYEQYF.

V and J are TRBV10-3 and TRBJ2-5; a possible D gene is TRBD1 (6 bases). Trimming stripped 0 bases from V and 5 bases from J, with 16 bases between. Germline V gene data show CDR1 as ENHRY and CDR2 as SYGVKD. The CDR3 spans 16 residues. The CDR3 coding sequence is TGTGCCATCAGTGAGTCCGGGACATTGCTACGGGAGACCCAGTACTTC. Its protein is CAISESGTLLRETQYF.

This clonotype came up a few times. The genes are TRBV5-6 and TRBJ2-3; TRBD2 aligns across 10 bases. The V and J ends lost 2 bases and 5 bases, in that order; junction bases with no gene match: 8. Germline values: CDR1 SGHDT, CDR2 YYEEEE. There are 16 residues in the CDR3. The CDR3 coding sequence is TGTGCCAGCAGCTTCGGATGGGCTAGCGGGGGAGATACGCAGTATTTT. Its protein is CASSFGWASGGDTQYF.

The J gene is TRBJ2-3, the V gene TRBV12-5; tentative D call: TRBD2 (5 bases). The CDR3 extends over 16 amino acids. Per germline, CDR1 LGHNT and CDR2 FRNRAP. Trimming removed 0 bases from V and 0 bases from J, with 10 bases in between. The CDR3 bases are TGTGCTAGTGGTTTGGTATTGCGGGCTAGCACAGATACGCAGTATTTT. The encoded protein is CASGLVLRASTDTQYF.

In this sample, this clonotype turned up a few times. The genes are TRBV4-1 and TRBJ2-7, with 10 bases aligning to TRBD2. J was trimmed by 2 bases and V by 4 bases; bases with no gene match: 11. Germline values: CDR1 MGHRA, CDR2 YSYEKL. The CDR3 totals 17 residues. DNA of the CDR3: TGCGCCAGCAGCCCGCGCGCTAGCGGGAGTTTGACCTACGAGCAGTACTTC. The encoded protein is CASSPRASGSLTYEQYF.

This clonotype was seen a handful of times. The J gene is TRBJ2-7, the V gene TRBV7-2; 8 bases fit TRBD2. V was clipped by 1 base and J by 10 bases; unmatched bases: 6. The germline V gene encodes CDR1 SGHTA and CDR2 FQGNSA. The CDR3 runs 13 residues. The CDR3 sequence: CASSLGTSSTQYF. In nucleotides, the CDR3 is TGTGCCAGCAGCTTAGGGACTAGCTCAACCCAGTACTTC.

The V call is TRBV5-1, the J call TRBJ2-1, with TRBD2 matching over 12 bases. With 0 bases clipped from V and 4 bases from J, the junction kept 5 bases outside the gene matches. This CDR3 contains 17 residues. Germline V CDR1 and CDR2: SGHRS, YFSETQ. The CDR3 DNA reads as TGCGCCAGCAGCTTGGCAGCTAGCGGGGGGGTATACAATGAGCAGTTCTTC. Its translation is CASSLAASGGVYNEQFF.

This clonotype was seen only a few times. V and J are TRBV20-1 and TRBJ1-2; tentative D call: TRBD1 (6 bases). V was pared by 1 base and J by 1 base, with 10 bases between. This CDR3 has 14 residues. Germline values: CDR1 DFQATT, CDR2 SNEGSKA (reference sequence). The CDR3 DNA reads as TGCAGTGCTAGAGGGACAGACTTTAACTATGGCTACACCTTC. This sequence encodes CSARGTDFNYGYTF.

The chain combines TRBV30 with TRBJ1-4; D perhaps matches TRBD1 (6 bases). Germline V gene data show CDR1 as GTSNPN and CDR2 as SVGIG (reference sequence). The V gene lost 3 bases and the J gene lost 7 bases, with 12 bases spanning the gap. This CDR3 region has 13 residues. CDR3 nucleotide sequence: TGTGCCTGGAGCAGGGGTTTCAGTGAAAAACTGTTTTTT. Protein product: CAWSRGFSEKLFF. Supplemented by reference TRBV30 and TRBJ1-4, the full variable domain reads SQTIHQWPATLVQPVGSPLSLECTVEGTSNPNLYWYRQAAGRGLQLLFYSVGIGQISSEVPQNLSASRPQDRQFILSSKKLLLSDSGFYLCAWSRGFSEKLFFGSGTQLSVL.

This clonotype was detected ten times or more. The genes are TRBV5-1 and TRBJ2-4; D is undetermined. Trimming cost V 1 base and J 0 bases, with 5 bases left between them. The germline gives CDR1 SGHRS, CDR2 YFSETQ. This CDR3 contains 14 residues. CDR3: CASSLNLAKNIQYF. DNA of the CDR3: TGCGCCAGCAGCTTGAACTTAGCCAAAAACATTCAGTACTTC.

About this clonotype itself: It may be a read error: a sequence one base away is much more abundant. The chain employs TRBV2 and TRBJ2-5; no definite D call. There are 10 residues in the CDR3. V was clipped by 8 bases and J by 0 bases, with 1 base between them. Germline V CDR1 and CDR2: SNHLY, FYNNEI. CDR3 protein: CASDQETQYF. DNA for the CDR3: TGTGCCAGCGACCAAGAGACCCAGTACTTC.

V usage is TRBV25-1 and J usage is TRBJ1-1; 8 bases are a match to TRBD1. J lost 0 bases, V lost 6 bases, and 3 bases had no gene match. The CDR3 runs to 14 residues. Germline assignment: CDR1 MGHDK and CDR2 SYGVNS. CDR3 amino acids: CASSQGAVNTEAFF. Here the CDR3 DNA reads TGTGCCAGCAGCCAGGGGGCGGTGAACACTGAAGCTTTCTTT.

The chain is built from TRBV6-1 and TRBJ2-1, with 8 bases lining up with TRBD2. Germline CDR1 is MNHNS and CDR2 is SASEGT. The CDR3 totals 15 residues. Trimming took 6 bases from V and 3 from J; bases not matched to a gene: 7. This CDR3 reads CASSVTSAYYNEQFF. The CDR3 nucleotides are TGTGCCAGCAGCGTGACTAGCGCCTACTACAATGAGCAGTTCTTC.

The gene calls are TRBV20-1 and TRBJ1-5; 8 bases are shared with TRBD1. CDR3 size: 20 residues. The germline gives CDR1 DFQATT, CDR2 SNEGSKA (reference sequence). Germline trimming cut 2 bases from V and 0 bases from J; bases unmatched to any gene: 18. CDR3 sequence: CSARRGSGQVPPFSNQPQHF. CDR3 DNA sequence: TGCAGTGCTAGAAGAGGTTCGGGACAGGTCCCCCCCTTTAGCAATCAGCCCCAGCATTTT.

On this clonotype: At one boundary the junction diverges from the germline segment, which might be a read error. J is TRBJ2-7 and V is TRBV27; 12 bases line up with TRBD1. The CDR3 consists of 14 residues. The germline gives CDR1 MNHEY, CDR2 SMNVEV (reference sequence). CDR3 nucleotide sequence: TGTGCCAGCGATGGGACAGGGGGCGGCTACGAGCGGTACTTC. It codes for CASDGTGGGYERYF.

The chain joins TRBV20-1 to TRBJ2-1; TRBD2 agrees at 11 bases. Germline values: CDR1 DFQATT, CDR2 SNEGSKA (reference sequence). This CDR3 contains 15 residues. J was trimmed by 10 bases and V by 5 bases; bases with no gene match: 13. The DNA of the CDR3 is TGCAGTGCTTACGGGACTAGCGGCCCCACTAACGAGCAGTTCTTC. This encodes CSAYGTSGPTNEQFF.

This clonotype was observed a few times. The genes are TRBV6-1 and TRBJ2-4; D call uncertain. This CDR3 comprises 15 residues. Trimming removed 4 bases from V and 0 bases from J, with 10 bases in between. The germline V gene encodes CDR1 MNHNS and CDR2 SASEGT. CDR3 in amino acids: CASSAQTLAKNIQYF. The CDR3, as DNA: TGTGCCAGCAGTGCGCAGACACTAGCCAAAAACATTCAGTACTTC.

The rearrangement joins TRBV29-1 to TRBJ2-1; tentatively, D is TRBD1 (6 bases). The DNA end is more similar to TRBJ2-7, so the J call may be wrong. The CDR3 contains 13 residues. In germline, CDR1 is SQVTM, CDR2 ANQGSEA. The CDR3: CSVTRDTNYEQYF. Here the CDR3 DNA reads TGCAGCGTAACCAGGGACACCAACTACGAGCAGTACTTC.